This T cell receptor (beta chain) was recovered during a study of CD8+CD57+ T cells in acquired aplastic anemia. Notes on the study in general: Patients versus controls showed no significant CD8+ Simpson's diversity difference.

Between the trimmed V and J ends, which lost 7 bases and 7 bases, there was a span of 13 bases. The CDR3 covers 13 residues. The germline CDR1 and CDR2 sequences are SNHLY and FYNNEI. Template material for TCR beta VDJ and CDR3 profiling consisted of genomic DNA. TCRdb re-called the reads through MiXCR, storing one row per CDR3 protein. The sample shows some 160,000 distinct CDR3 sequences, around half of them seen only once. This clonotype was found many times. Its matching antigen is unknown. Patients who underwent sequencing had shown CD8+CD57+ cell expansion by flow cytometry. The sequenced sample consisted of sorted CD4+, CD8+, or CD8+CD57+ T cells (not recorded which) from PBMCs. This clonotype originated in a human donor with aplastic anemia. The chain recombines TRBV2 with TRBJ1-4; TRBD1 is a possible D gene (6 bases). The CDR3 DNA is TGTGCCAGCAAAGAACAGGGACTTGAAAAACTGTTTTTT. It yields the protein CASKEQGLEKLFF.